This T cell receptor beta chain is drawn from a study of OX40 agonist ivuxolimab in advanced cancers. CDR3 length: 14 amino acids. Trimming stripped 2 bases from V and 4 bases from J, with 8 bases between. Germline lookup yields CDR1 MNHEY and CDR2 SVGAGI. In regard to this clone: Other DNA sequences within the sample encode an identical CDR3.

The assay was immunoSEQ multiplex PCR, and TCRdb's table has in-frame clones only and misses some. Found here are about 20,000 clones, less than 90% of them singletons; the top ten hold 50% to 55%. The V and J genes are TRBV6-5 and TRBJ2-2, with D possibly called TRBD1 or TRBD2 (5 bases each). This receptor was identified in an adult with an advanced solid tumor such as melanoma, head and neck, liver or kidney cancer. Specimen: CD4+ or CD8+ T cells sorted from blood, collected in a trial of the OX40 agonist ivuxolimab. The CDR3 DNA follows: TGTGCCAGCAGTTACGGGACGCTCACCGGGGAGCTGTTTTTT. This encodes CASSYGTLTGELFF.